The present TCR beta chain was sequenced within a study of blood T cell dynamics during melanoma immunotherapy. Looking at the study overall: Standard first-line treatment here was pembrolizumab or nivolumab plus ipilimumab in metastatic melanoma.

Study results and caveats: Unlike progressors, later disease-control patients had W3 repertoires gaining clonality or diversity. Whether repertoire-driving clones were melanoma-specific could not be determined.

This table comes from immunoSEQ multiplex PCR, and its TCRdb copy is limited to in-frame clones, with some not included. The sample comprises about 11,000 clones, approximately 90% of which are singletons, and around 5.8% rests with the top ten. Details on this clone: Its antigen is still unknown. The germline gene is not matched at one end of the junction; a read error may be the cause.

Time point denoted: week 3, after first cycle of checkpoint inhibitor. Germline V gene data show CDR1 as ENHRY and CDR2 as SYGVKD. CDR3 length equals 15 residues. This sequence originates from a human donor with melanoma. The sample consisted of blood, taken from a patient treated with checkpoint blockade. The V gene is TRBV10-3, the J gene TRBJ2-7; D might be TRBD1 (5 bases). This CDR3 is CASSVQGHDLYEQYF. Written as DNA, the CDR3 is TGTGCCAGCAGTGTCCAGGGCCATGATCTCTACGAGCAGTACTTC.